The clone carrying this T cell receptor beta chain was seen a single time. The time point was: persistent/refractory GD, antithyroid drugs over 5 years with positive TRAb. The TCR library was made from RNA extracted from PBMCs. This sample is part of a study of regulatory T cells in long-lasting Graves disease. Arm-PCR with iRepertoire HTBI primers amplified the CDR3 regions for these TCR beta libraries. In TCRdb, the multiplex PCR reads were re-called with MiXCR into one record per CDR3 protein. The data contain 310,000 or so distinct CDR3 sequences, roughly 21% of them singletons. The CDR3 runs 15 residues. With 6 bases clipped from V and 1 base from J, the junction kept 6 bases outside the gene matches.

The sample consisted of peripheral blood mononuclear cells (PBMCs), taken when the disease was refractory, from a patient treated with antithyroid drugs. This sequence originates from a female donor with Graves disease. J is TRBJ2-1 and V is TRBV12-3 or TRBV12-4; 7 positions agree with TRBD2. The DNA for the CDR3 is TGTGCCAGCAGCCAGCGGGGCAAATCCTACAATGAGCAGTTCTTC. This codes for CASSQRGKSYNEQFF.